This T cell receptor (beta chain) was sequenced for a study of human T cells and chemical hapten exposure. MiXCR, run by TCRdb on the RACE reads, gives a single entry per CDR3 protein. The table lists tens of thousands of distinct CDR3 sequences, 9.5% to 13% of them singletons, with roughly 1.4% in the top ten. This clonotype has a count of ten or more. Time point indicated: patch test 2, 6 weeks after DPC sensitization. The treatment is: therapeutic diphenylcyclopropenone sensitization with weekly scalp DPC. J was trimmed by 7 bases and V by 5 bases; bases with no gene match: 8. Germline CDR1 SGHTA, CDR2 FQGTGA. The CDR3 loop spans 14 amino acids.

The sequence derives from a man between 18 and 29 years old with alopecia areata. Some clones in this sample may be carry-over from other donors' samples. The sequenced sample was whole blood, obtained in connection with sensitization to the hapten diphenylcyclopropenone (DPC). The chain recombines TRBV7-3 with TRBJ1-2; 9 bases are shared with TRBD1. Written as DNA, the CDR3 is TGTGCCAGCAGCCGAACGGGACAGGGAGCTGGCTACACCTTC. Translation gives CASSRTGQGAGYTF.